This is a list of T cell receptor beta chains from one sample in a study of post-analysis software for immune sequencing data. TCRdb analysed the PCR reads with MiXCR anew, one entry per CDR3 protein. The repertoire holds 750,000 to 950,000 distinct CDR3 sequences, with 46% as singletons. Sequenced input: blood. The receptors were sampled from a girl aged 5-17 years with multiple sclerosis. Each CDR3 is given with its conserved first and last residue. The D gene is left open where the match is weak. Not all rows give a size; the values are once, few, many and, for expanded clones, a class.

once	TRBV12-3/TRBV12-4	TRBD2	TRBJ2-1	CASSRGTSGKQFF	TGTGCCAGCAGCCGAGGGACTAGCGGGAAGCAGTTCTTC
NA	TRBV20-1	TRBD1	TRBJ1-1	CSAINQYGTGVPNTEAFF	TGCAGTGCGATAAACCAATACGGGACAGGGGTTCCGAACACTGAAGCTTTCTTT
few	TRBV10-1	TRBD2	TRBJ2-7	CASSDGVGLAGVHEQYF	TGCGCCAGCAGTGACGGCGTTGGACTAGCGGGAGTCCACGAGCAGTACTTC
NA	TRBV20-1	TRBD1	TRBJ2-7	CSARGWGQGINEQYF	TGCAGTGCTAGGGGTTGGGGACAGGGTATTAACGAGCAGTACTTC
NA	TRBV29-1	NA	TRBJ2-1	CSVVGGASSYNEQFF	TGCAGCGTTGTGGGGGGGGCTAGCTCCTACAATGAGCAGTTCTTC
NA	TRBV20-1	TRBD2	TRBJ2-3	CSARDRRREATDTQYF	TGCAGTGCTAGAGATCGGCGACGGGAGGCGACAGATACGCAGTATTTT
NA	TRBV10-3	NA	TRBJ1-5	CAISPEAYNQPQHF	TGTGCCATCAGTCCTGAGGCCTACAATCAGCCCCAGCATTTT
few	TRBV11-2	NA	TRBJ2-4	CASRTVAKNIQYF	TGTGCCAGCAGGACTGTGGCCAAAAACATTCAGTACTTC
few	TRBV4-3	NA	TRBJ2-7	CASSQDLGPNEQYF	TGCGCCAGCAGCCAAGACCTGGGTCCGAACGAGCAGTACTTC
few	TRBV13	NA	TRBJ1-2	CASSLPGANYGYTF	TGTGCCAGCAGCTTACCCGGGGCGAACTATGGCTACACCTTC
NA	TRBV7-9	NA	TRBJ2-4	CAVTEGLNIQYF	TGTGCCGTGACAGAGGGGTTGAACATTCAGTACTTC
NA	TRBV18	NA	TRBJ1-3	CASSPGQLQFSGNTIYF	TGTGCCAGCTCACCGGGACAACTTCAATTCTCTGGAAACACCATATATTTT
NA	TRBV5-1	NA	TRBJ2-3	CASSLKSGTSTDTQYF	TGCGCCAGCAGCTTGAAAAGCGGGACAAGCACAGATACGCAGTATTTT
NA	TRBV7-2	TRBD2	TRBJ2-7	CASSLWVGPGGYEQYF	TGTGCCAGCAGCTTATGGGTTGGGCCGGGAGGTTACGAGCAGTACTTC
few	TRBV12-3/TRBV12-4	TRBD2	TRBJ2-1	CASSGFDSGYSYNEQFF	TGTGCCAGCAGTGGTTTCGATAGCGGGTACTCCTACAATGAGCAGTTCTTC
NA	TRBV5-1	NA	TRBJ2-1	CASSLDESAYNEQFF	TGCGCCAGCAGCTTGGATGAATCGGCCTACAATGAGCAGTTCTTC
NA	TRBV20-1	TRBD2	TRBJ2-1	CSGGDYPIGFEQFF	TGCAGTGGTGGGGACTACCCGATCGGATTTGAGCAGTTCTTC
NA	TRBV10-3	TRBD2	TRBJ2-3	CAISPHRGLAGGPSGDTQYF	TGTGCCATCAGTCCCCATAGGGGTCTAGCGGGAGGGCCATCAGGAGATACGCAGTATTTT
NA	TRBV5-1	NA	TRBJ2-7	CASSIVGGSFYEQYF	TGCGCCAGCAGCATCGTCGGGGGCTCATTTTACGAGCAGTACTTC
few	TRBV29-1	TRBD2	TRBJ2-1	CSVPQWGRVPDEQFF	TGCAGCGTCCCCCAGTGGGGGAGGGTGCCCGATGAGCAGTTCTTC
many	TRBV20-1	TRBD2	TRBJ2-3	CSAIPRASGRGADTQYF	TGCAGTGCTATCCCTAGGGCTAGCGGGAGGGGTGCAGATACGCAGTATTTT
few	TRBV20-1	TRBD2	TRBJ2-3	CSASSAGGPYTQYF	TGCAGTGCTAGTTCGGCGGGAGGGCCATATACGCAGTATTTT
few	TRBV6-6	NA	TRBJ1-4	CASRGREGPNEKLFF	TGTGCCAGCAGAGGTCGGGAGGGGCCTAATGAAAAACTGTTTTTT
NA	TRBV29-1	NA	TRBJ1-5	CSVGGLNSNQPQHF	TGCAGCGTAGGGGGGCTTAATAGCAATCAGCCCCAGCATTTT
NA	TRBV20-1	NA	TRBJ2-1	CSASKGLLLLSYNEQFF	TGCAGTGCTAGTAAAGGCTTACTATTACTCTCCTACAATGAGCAGTTCTTC
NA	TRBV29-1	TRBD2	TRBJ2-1	CSGGEPGLAGVNEQFF	TGCAGCGGGGGGGAACCAGGACTAGCGGGAGTAAATGAGCAGTTCTTC
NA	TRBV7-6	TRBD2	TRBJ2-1	CASSLVIPSGKTHNEQFF	TGTGCCAGCAGCTTAGTGATTCCTAGCGGGAAGACCCACAATGAGCAGTTCTTC
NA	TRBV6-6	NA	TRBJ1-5	CASMLGNQPQHF	TGTGCCAGCATGCTCGGCAATCAGCCCCAGCATTTT
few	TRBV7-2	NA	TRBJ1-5	CASSPHGGSNQPQHF	TGTGCCAGCAGCCCCCATGGCGGCAGCAATCAGCCCCAGCATTTT
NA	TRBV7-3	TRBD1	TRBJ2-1	CASSVGQGSNEQFF	TGTGCCAGCAGCGTTGGACAGGGGTCGAATGAGCAGTTCTTC
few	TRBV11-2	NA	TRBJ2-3	CASTSGQLRTDTQYF	TGTGCCAGCACCTCGGGGCAGCTTCGCACAGATACGCAGTATTTT
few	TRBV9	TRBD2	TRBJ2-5	CASSVYPSGTQETQYF	TGTGCCAGCAGCGTATACCCTAGCGGGACTCAAGAGACCCAGTACTTC
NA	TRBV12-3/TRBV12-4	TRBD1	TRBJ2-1	CASSPRQGVSSKQFF	TGTGCCAGCAGTCCGCGACAGGGGGTTTCGTCCAAGCAGTTCTTC
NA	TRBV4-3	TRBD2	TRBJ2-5	CASSQEGGCGETQYF	TGCGCCAGCAGCCAAGAGGGAGGGTGTGGGGAGACCCAGTACTTC
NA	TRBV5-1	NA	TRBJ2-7	CASSLDPAGLSYEQYF	TGCGCCAGCAGCTTGGACCCAGCGGGCCTCTCCTACGAGCAGTACTTC
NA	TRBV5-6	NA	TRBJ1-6	CASSLGRPGVGSPLHF	TGTGCCAGCAGCTTGGGACGGCCAGGGGTTGGGTCACCCCTCCACTTT
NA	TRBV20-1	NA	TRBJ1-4	CSARDRPTNEKLFF	TGCAGTGCTAGAGATCGACCAACTAATGAAAAACTGTTTTTT
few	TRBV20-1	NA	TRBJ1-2	CSASGRERGYTF	TGCAGTGCTTCTGGCAGGGAGCGGGGCTACACCTTC
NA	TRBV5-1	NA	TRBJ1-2	CASTQGDYGYTF	TGCGCCAGCACCCAGGGAGACTATGGCTACACCTTC
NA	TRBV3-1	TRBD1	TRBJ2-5	CASSRKGDREETQYF	TGTGCCAGCAGCCGGAAGGGGGACAGGGAAGAGACCCAGTACTTC
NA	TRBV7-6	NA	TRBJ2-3	CASSLAVGGPLTDTQYF	TGTGCCAGCAGCTTAGCTGTTGGAGGGCCTCTCACAGATACGCAGTATTTT
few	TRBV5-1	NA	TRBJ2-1	CASSFRDRTYNEQFF	TGCGCCAGCAGCTTCCGGGACCGGACCTACAATGAGCAGTTCTTC
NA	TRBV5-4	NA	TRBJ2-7	CASSLKRELPNEQYF	TGTGCCAGCAGCTTAAAACGGGAGCTCCCCAACGAGCAGTACTTC
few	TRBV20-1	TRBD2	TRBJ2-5	CSASPGLAGQETQYF	TGCAGTGCTTCTCCGGGACTAGCGGGCCAAGAGACCCAGTACTTC
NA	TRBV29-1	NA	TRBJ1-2	CSVEERISRGYTF	TGCAGCGTTGAAGAACGGATTAGTCGGGGCTACACCTTC
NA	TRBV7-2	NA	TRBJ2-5	CASSLDFRQETQYF	TGTGCCAGCAGCTTAGATTTCCGGCAAGAGACCCAGTACTTC
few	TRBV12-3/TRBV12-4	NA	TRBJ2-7	CASSRLGGLSYEQYF	TGTGCCAGCAGTCGCCTAGGCGGCCTCTCCTACGAGCAGTACTTC
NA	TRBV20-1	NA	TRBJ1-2	CSARAQAGGYTF	TGCAGTGCTAGGGCGCAGGCTGGTGGCTACACCTTC
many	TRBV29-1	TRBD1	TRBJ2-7	CSVEGTGKSYEQYF	TGCAGCGTTGAAGGGACAGGGAAGAGCTACGAGCAGTACTTC